The rows below give T cell receptor beta chains drawn from one sample of a study of regulatory T cells in long-lasting Graves disease. One entry per CDR3 protein results from TCRdb running MiXCR on the multiplex PCR reads. The table has fewer than 350,000 distinct CDR3 sequences, about a sixth seen once; the top ten hold about 40%. Sequences were derived from peripheral blood mononuclear cells (PBMCs), sampled at new diagnosis, from a patient treated with antithyroid drugs. These TCRs come from a female donor with Graves disease. Both conserved end residues are part of each CDR3. A D gene is named only where the DNA matches it firmly. Rows may omit the clone size; those that give it use once, few, many or a size class.

d_call clone_size j_call v_call cdr3_aa cdr3_nt
NA NA TRBJ2-7 TRBV29-1 CSGTTSRGSYEQYF TGCAGCGGTACGACTAGCAGGGGCTCCTACGAGCAGTACTTC
TRBD2 few TRBJ2-2 TRBV5-6 CASSLGLAGAAGELFF TGTGCCAGCAGCCTGGGACTAGCGGGAGCGGCCGGGGAGCTGTTTTTT
NA many TRBJ1-2 TRBV28 CASSWGPGGYTF TGTGCCAGCAGTTGGGGCCCGGGAGGCTACACCTTC
TRBD1 many TRBJ1-1 TRBV28 CASSMTGNGYTEAFF TGTGCCAGCAGTATGACAGGGAATGGGTACACTGAAGCTTTCTTT
NA NA TRBJ1-2 TRBV28 CASRPGRKSTYGYTF TGTGCCAGCAGGCCCGGCCGTAAAAGCACCTATGGCTACACCTTC
TRBD2 once TRBJ2-1 TRBV28 CASSLSGGKYNEQFF TGTGCCAGCAGCCTTAGCGGGGGCAAATACAATGAGCAGTTCTTC
NA once TRBJ1-2 TRBV9 CASSVAVGGSYGYTF TGTGCCAGCAGCGTAGCTGTGGGGGGAAGCTATGGCTACACCTTC
NA NA TRBJ2-2 TRBV4-1 CASSQVTGNTGELFF TGCGCCAGCAGCCAGGTTACAGGAAACACCGGGGAGCTGTTTTTT
TRBD2 many TRBJ2-3 TRBV9 CASSVSGGGTDTQYF TGTGCCAGCAGCGTTAGCGGGGGGGGCACAGATACGCAGTATTTT
NA NA TRBJ1-5 TRBV2 CASSLQGTYSNQPQHF TGTGCCAGCAGTCTTCAGGGGACCTATAGCAATCAGCCCCAGCATTTT
NA NA TRBJ2-7 TRBV20-1 CSARATLYEQYF TGCAGCGCCCGGGCCACACTCTACGAGCAGTACTTC
NA many TRBJ2-1 TRBV12-3/TRBV12-4 CASSQKGRGHNEQFF TGTGCCAGCAGTCAAAAGGGGCGGGGCCACAATGAGCAGTTCTTC
TRBD1 few TRBJ2-5 TRBV5-8 CASSPDKQGNQETQYF TGTGCCAGCAGCCCAGACAAACAGGGGAACCAAGAGACCCAGTACTTC
TRBD2 many TRBJ2-5 TRBV18 CASSSSGSGETQYF TGTGCCAGCTCTTCGAGCGGGAGCGGGGAGACCCAGTACTTC
NA many TRBJ2-7 TRBV11-1 CASSIFPGLTFQKYF TGTGCCAGCAGCATTTTTCCGGGACTCACTTTCCAGAAGTACTTC
NA many TRBJ2-5 TRBV28 CASTTIEETQYF TGTGCCAGCACGACAATTGAAGAGACCCAGTACTTC
TRBD2 many TRBJ2-1 TRBV25-1 CASSLASGSSEQFF TGTGCCAGCAGTCTTGCTAGCGGGAGCAGTGAGCAGTTCTTC
TRBD2 many TRBJ2-1 TRBV2 CASSEAGEFNEQFF TGTGCCAGCAGTGAGGCGGGGGAGTTCAATGAGCAGTTCTTC
TRBD1 many TRBJ2-3 TRBV28 CASRQGERTDTQYF TGTGCCAGCAGACAGGGGGAGAGGACAGATACGCAGTATTTT
NA many TRBJ2-2 TRBV30 CAWIQLTGELFF TGTGCCTGGATACAGTTAACCGGGGAGCTGTTTTTT
NA NA TRBJ2-7 TRBV19 CASSFLGASSYEQYF TGTGCCAGTAGTTTCTTAGGGGCGAGCTCCTACGAGCAGTACTTC
TRBD2 many TRBJ2-3 TRBV12-5 CASGQTHSGDTQYF TGTGCTAGTGGACAGACCCATAGCGGGGATACGCAGTATTTT
NA many TRBJ1-6 TRBV28 CASSLQGFQSSPLHF TGTGCCAGCAGTCTCCAGGGGTTCCAGTCATCACCCCTCCACTTT
TRBD2 many TRBJ2-1 TRBV11-2 CASSGPSPGLAFGTEQFF TGTGCCAGCAGCGGACCGAGTCCGGGACTAGCTTTCGGTACTGAGCAGTTCTTC
NA many TRBJ2-2 TRBV2 CASSVGDRGAGELFF TGTGCCAGCAGTGTGGGGGATAGGGGGGCCGGGGAGCTGTTTTTT
TRBD2 many TRBJ2-2 TRBV6-1 CASSETSGVTGELFF TGTGCCAGCAGTGAGACTAGCGGAGTCACCGGGGAGCTGTTTTTT
TRBD1 NA TRBJ2-5 TRBV18 CASSLKGQQETQYF TGTGCCAGCTCACTAAAGGGACAGCAAGAGACCCAGTACTTC
NA many TRBJ2-3 TRBV9 CASSFPGTDTQYF TGTGCCAGCAGTTTCCCCGGCACAGATACGCAGTATTTT
TRBD2 many TRBJ2-1 TRBV11-3 CASSPGLGSYNEQFF TGTGCCAGCAGTCCGGGACTAGGCTCCTACAATGAGCAGTTCTTC
TRBD2 many TRBJ2-5 TRBV7-9 CASSPVGAGGYQETQYF TGTGCCAGCAGCCCCGTGGGGGCGGGGGGGTACCAAGAGACCCAGTACTTC
NA many TRBJ2-1 TRBV29-1 CSVEEESSYNEQFF TGCAGCGTTGAAGAGGAGAGCTCCTACAATGAGCAGTTCTTC
NA many TRBJ2-7 TRBV28 CATKGKGRTYEQYF TGTGCCACTAAAGGAAAGGGACGGACCTACGAGCAGTACTTC
NA NA TRBJ2-5 TRBV20-1 CSAAQGSGRETQYF TGCAGTGCTGCCCAGGGGAGCGGGCGGGAGACCCAGTACTTC
TRBD1 few TRBJ1-4 TRBV25-1 CASSDYQGGEKLFF TGTGCCAGCAGTGATTACCAGGGGGGTGAAAAACTGTTTTTT
NA NA TRBJ2-7 TRBV4-2 CASSQEGTKSYEQYF TGTGCCAGCAGCCAAGAGGGCACCAAGTCCTACGAGCAGTACTTC
NA many TRBJ1-5 TRBV28 CASSSRVGNQPQHF TGTGCCAGCAGTTCCAGGGTAGGAAATCAGCCCCAGCATTTT
TRBD2 many TRBJ2-2 TRBV29-1 CSVGRLAGGTGELFF TGCAGCGTCGGGAGACTAGCGGGAGGCACCGGGGAGCTGTTTTTT
NA many TRBJ2-1 TRBV12-3/TRBV12-4 CASSSYPRTHNEQFF TGTGCCAGCAGTTCCTATCCCAGGACCCACAATGAGCAGTTCTTC
NA NA TRBJ2-1 TRBV4-2 CASSPGFSYNEQFF TGTGCCAGCAGCCCAGGATTCTCCTACAATGAGCAGTTCTTC
NA NA TRBJ2-7 TRBV4-1 CASSRGTQGLTGEQYF TGCGCCAGCAGCCGAGGAACTCAGGGTTTAACGGGCGAGCAGTACTTC
TRBD2 many TRBJ2-5 TRBV19 CASKEIGLAGETQYF TGTGCCAGTAAGGAGATTGGGCTAGCGGGTGAGACCCAGTACTTC
NA NA TRBJ2-7 TRBV5-6 CASSLRTRSYDQYF TGTGCCAGCAGCTTACGGACACGGTCCTACGATCAGTACTTC
TRBD2 many TRBJ2-3 TRBV28 CASSFFILGHRFRGRGADTQYF TGTGCCAGCAGTTTTTTTATCCTTGGTCACCGTTTCCGCGGGAGGGGCGCAGATACGCAGTATTTT
NA many TRBJ2-1 TRBV14 CASSQELGYGLGGSYNEQFF TGTGCCAGCAGCCAAGAGTTAGGGTATGGTCTAGGGGGCTCCTACAATGAGCAGTTCTTC
NA NA TRBJ2-7 TRBV10-2 CASSGLTEYEQYF TGCGCCAGCAGCGGACTGACAGAATACGAGCAGTACTTC
TRBD1 many TRBJ2-2 TRBV5-6 CASSSPTGRNTGELFF TGTGCCAGCAGCTCGCCGACAGGGAGGAACACCGGGGAGCTGTTTTTT
NA few TRBJ2-1 TRBV12-3/TRBV12-4 CASGRGGRSYDEQFF TGTGCCAGCGGACGTGGGGGGAGGTCCTACGATGAGCAGTTCTTC
NA few TRBJ2-2 TRBV27 CASRWQGITGELFF TGTGCCAGCAGGTGGCAGGGGATAACCGGGGAGCTGTTTTTT
NA NA TRBJ2-1 TRBV19 CASSSGRFSYNEQFF TGTGCCAGTAGTAGCGGCAGGTTTTCCTACAATGAGCAGTTCTTC
NA many TRBJ2-5 TRBV7-6 CASSTTLTGNQYF TGTGCCAGCAGCACAACCCTCACAGGGAACCAGTACTTC